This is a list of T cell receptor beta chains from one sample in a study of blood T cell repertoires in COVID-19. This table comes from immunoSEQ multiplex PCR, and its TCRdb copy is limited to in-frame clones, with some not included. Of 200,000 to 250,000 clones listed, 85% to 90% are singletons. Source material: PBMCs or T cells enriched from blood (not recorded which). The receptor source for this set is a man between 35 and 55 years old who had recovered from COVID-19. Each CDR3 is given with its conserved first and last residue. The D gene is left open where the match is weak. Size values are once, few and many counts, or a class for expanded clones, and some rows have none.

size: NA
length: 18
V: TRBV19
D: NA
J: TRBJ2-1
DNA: TGTGCCAGTAGTATATTTTCCCCAGAGACTAACTCCTACAATGAGCAGTTCTTC
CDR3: CASSIFSPETNSYNEQFF

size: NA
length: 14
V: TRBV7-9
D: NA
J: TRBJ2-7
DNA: TGTGCCAGCAGCGATACCGGGACATCCAACGAGCAGTACTTC
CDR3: CASSDTGTSNEQYF

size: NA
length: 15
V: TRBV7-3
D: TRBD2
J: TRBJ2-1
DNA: TGTGCCAGCAGCTCCGTCGGGGGGGCCTACAATGAGCAGTTCTTC
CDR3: CASSSVGGAYNEQFF

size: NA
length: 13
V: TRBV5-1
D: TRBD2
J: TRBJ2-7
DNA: TGCGCCAGCAGGTCGGGGGGAGGCTACGAGCAGTACTTC
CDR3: CASRSGGGYEQYF

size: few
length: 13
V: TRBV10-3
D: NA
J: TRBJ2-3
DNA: TGTGCCACCGGAGCGGTTAGCACAGATACGCAGTATTTT
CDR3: CATGAVSTDTQYF

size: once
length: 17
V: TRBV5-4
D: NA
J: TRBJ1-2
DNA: TGTGCCAGCAGTTTCAGTTCTGGACAGCCTACTAACTATGGCTACACCTTC
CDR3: CASSFSSGQPTNYGYTF

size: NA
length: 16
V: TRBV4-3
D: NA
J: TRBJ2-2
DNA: TGCGCCAGCAGCCAAGATGGGCAGGTCTTCACCGGGGAGCTGTTTTTT
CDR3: CASSQDGQVFTGELFF

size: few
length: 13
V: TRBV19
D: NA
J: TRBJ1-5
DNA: TGTGCCACTACAGGGCAAACGTATCAGCCCCAGCATTTT
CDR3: CATTGQTYQPQHF

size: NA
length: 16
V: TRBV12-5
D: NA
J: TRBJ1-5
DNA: TGTGCTAGTGGTTTGAAGGTCGGAGGGGCCCCTCAGCCCCAGCATTTT
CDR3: CASGLKVGGAPQPQHF

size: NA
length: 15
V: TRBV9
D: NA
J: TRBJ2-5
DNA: TGTGCCAGCAGCGTGCGGAAGGAGGGTGGAGAGACCCAGTACTTC
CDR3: CASSVRKEGGETQYF

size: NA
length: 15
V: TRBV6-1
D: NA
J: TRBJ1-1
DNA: TGTGCCAGCAGTGAAGGTACGGGGGTCCGAACTGAAGCTTTCTTT
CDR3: CASSEGTGVRTEAFF

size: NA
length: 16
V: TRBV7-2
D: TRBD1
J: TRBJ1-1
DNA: TGTGCCAGCAGCCGGACACGACAGGGACCGGGAACTGAAGCTTTCTTT
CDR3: CASSRTRQGPGTEAFF

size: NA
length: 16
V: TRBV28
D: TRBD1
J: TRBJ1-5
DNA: TGTGCCAGCAGTTCCGCGAAGGGGGCGTTGAGTCAGCCCCAGCATTTT
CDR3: CASSSAKGALSQPQHF

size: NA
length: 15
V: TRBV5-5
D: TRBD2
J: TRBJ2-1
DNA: TGTGCCAGCAGCTTAGCGGGGGGGCCGCACAATGAGCAGTTCTTC
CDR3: CASSLAGGPHNEQFF

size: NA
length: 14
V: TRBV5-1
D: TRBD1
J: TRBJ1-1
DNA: TGCGCCAGCAGCTTCAATACAGGGGGCACTGAAGCTTTCTTT
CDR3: CASSFNTGGTEAFF

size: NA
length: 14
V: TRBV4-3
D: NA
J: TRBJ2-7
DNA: TGCGCCAGCAGCCAAGGACAGGGAGGACACGAGCAGTACTTC
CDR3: CASSQGQGGHEQYF

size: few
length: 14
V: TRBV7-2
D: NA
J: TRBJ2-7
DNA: TGTGCCAGCAGCTTAATTGTCAGGGGCTACGAGCAGTACTTC
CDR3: CASSLIVRGYEQYF